This TCR beta chain was observed in a study of tumor and adjacent non-tumor tissue in lung cancer. About the research overall: On average, productive TCRbeta reads reached around 4 million per sample. Whole-study findings and limits: Compared with tumor, normal lung showed significantly lower TCR diversity. In normal lung, the top 100 clones were significantly more dominant than in tumor.

No cell sorting was done before RNA was extracted from the tissue. Donors were chemotherapy-naive, newly diagnosed lung cancer surgical patients in China, August–November 2014. Regarding this clonotype: Its antigen is as yet unknown.

CDR3 length equals 13 residues. Trimming cost V 7 bases and J 5 bases; bases outside gene matches: 7. Looked up from germline, CDR1 is MNHEY and CDR2 is SVGEGT. A modified ARM-PCR protocol with three rounds of nested PCR amplified TCRbeta. TCRdb processed the multiplex PCR reads anew with MiXCR; each CDR3 protein has one entry. Of approximately 120,000 distinct CDR3 sequences listed, more than 60% were seen once; the top ten hold about 40%. This TCR was recovered from a woman in her fifties or sixties with non-small cell lung cancer. This chain connects TRBV6-2 or TRBV6-3 to TRBJ2-7, with 8 bases identical to TRBD1. Sample: lung tumor tissue. The CDR3 reads CASNPQGAHEQYF. CDR3 sequence (DNA): TGTGCCAGCAATCCGCAGGGGGCCCACGAGCAGTACTTC.